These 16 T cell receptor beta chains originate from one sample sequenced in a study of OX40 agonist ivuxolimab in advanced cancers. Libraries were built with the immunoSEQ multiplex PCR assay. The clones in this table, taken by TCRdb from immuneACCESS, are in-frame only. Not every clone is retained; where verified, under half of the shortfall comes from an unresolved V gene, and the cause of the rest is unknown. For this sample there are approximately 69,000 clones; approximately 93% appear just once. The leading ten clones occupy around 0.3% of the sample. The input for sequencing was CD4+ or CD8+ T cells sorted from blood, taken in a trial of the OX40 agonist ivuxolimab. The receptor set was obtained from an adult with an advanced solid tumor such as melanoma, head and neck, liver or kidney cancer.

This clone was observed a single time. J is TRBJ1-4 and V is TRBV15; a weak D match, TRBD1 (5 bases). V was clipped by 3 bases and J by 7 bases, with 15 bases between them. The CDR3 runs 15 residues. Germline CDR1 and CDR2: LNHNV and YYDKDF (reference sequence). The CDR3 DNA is TGTGCCACCAGCAGTGGTCTAGGGGCGAGTGAAAAACTGTTTTTT. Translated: CATSSGLGASEKLFF.

CDR3 region: CASSFHATNEKLFF. CDR3 nucleotides: TGTGCCAGCAGCTTTCACGCAACTAATGAAAAACTGTTTTTT. V and J are TRBV7-9 and TRBJ1-4, with D unresolved. Trimming stripped 3 bases from V and 0 bases from J, with 5 bases between. CDR3 length equals 14 residues. From germline, CDR1 is SEHNR and CDR2 FQNEAQ (reference sequence).

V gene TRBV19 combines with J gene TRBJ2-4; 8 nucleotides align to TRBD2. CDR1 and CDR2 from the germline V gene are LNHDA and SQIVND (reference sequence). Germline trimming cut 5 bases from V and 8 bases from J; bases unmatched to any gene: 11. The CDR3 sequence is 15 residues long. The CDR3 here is CASSSRDGRAHIQYF. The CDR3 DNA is TGTGCCAGTAGTTCCCGTGACGGGAGGGCCCACATTCAGTACTTC.

CDR3 region: CASSKGWDRVDEQYF. The CDR3 nucleotides are TGTGCCAGCAGCAAAGGATGGGACAGGGTGGACGAGCAGTACTTC. The chain combines TRBV13 with TRBJ2-7, with TRBD1 matching over 9 bases. The CDR3 covers 15 residues. CDR1 is PRHDT and CDR2 is FYEKMQ in the germline V gene (reference sequence). V gave up 5 bases and J gave up 5 bases; unmatched junction bases: 10.

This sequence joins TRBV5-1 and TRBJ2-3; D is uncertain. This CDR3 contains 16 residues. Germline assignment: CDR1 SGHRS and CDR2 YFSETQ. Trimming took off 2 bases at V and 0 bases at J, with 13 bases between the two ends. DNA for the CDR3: TGCGCCAGCAGCTTCAATGCGGAGCAGAGCACAGATACGCAGTATTTT. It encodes CASSFNAEQSTDTQYF.

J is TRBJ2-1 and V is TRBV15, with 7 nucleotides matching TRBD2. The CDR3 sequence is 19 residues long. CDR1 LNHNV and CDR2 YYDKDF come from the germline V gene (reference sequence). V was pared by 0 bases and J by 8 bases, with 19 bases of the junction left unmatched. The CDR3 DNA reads TGTGCCACCAGCAGAGATCTTATGTGGGAGCTCACGCGGGGGTATGAGCAGTTCTTC. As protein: CATSRDLMWELTRGYEQFF.

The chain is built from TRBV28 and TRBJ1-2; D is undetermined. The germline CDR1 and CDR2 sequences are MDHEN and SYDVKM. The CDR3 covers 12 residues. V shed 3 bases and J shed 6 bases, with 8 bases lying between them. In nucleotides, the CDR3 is TGTGCCAGCAGTTTGGGAAGGAATGGCTACACCTTC. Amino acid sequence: CASSLGRNGYTF.

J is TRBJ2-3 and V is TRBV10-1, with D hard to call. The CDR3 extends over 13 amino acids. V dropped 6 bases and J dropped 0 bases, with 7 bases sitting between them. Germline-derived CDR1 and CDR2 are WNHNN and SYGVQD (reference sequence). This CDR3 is CASSDTSTDTQYF. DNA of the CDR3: TGCGCCAGCAGCGACACCAGCACAGATACGCAGTATTTT.

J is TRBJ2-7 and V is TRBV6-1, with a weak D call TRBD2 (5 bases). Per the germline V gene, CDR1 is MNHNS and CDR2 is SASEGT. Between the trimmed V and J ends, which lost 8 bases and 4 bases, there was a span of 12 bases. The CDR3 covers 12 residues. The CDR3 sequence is CASGRIGYEQYF. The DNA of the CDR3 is TGTGCCAGCGGGAGAATAGGGTACGAGCAGTACTTC.

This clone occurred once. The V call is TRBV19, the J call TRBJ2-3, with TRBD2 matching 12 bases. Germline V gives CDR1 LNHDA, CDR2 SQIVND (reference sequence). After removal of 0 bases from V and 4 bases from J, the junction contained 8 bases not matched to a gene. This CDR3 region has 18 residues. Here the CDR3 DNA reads TGTGCCAGTAGTATAGACTTGACTAGCGGGAGACGTTCAGATACGCAGTATTTT. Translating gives CASSIDLTSGRRSDTQYF.

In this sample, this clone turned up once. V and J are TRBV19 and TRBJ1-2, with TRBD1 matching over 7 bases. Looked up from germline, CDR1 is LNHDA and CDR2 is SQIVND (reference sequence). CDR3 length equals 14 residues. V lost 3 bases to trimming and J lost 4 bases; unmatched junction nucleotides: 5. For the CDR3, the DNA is TGTGCCAGTAGTATGCAGGGGGAATTCTATGGCTACACCTTC. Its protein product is CASSMQGEFYGYTF.

In nucleotides, the CDR3 is TGCGCCAGCAGTTTTCTAGCGGGAGACGGCGAGCAGTACTTC. This gives the protein CASSFLAGDGEQYF. V gene TRBV5-1 combines with J gene TRBJ2-7, with 10 positions matching TRBD2. With V trimmed by 5 bases and J by 6 bases, 8 bases remained unmatched. This CDR3 has 14 residues. Looked up from germline, CDR1 is SGHRS and CDR2 is YFSETQ.

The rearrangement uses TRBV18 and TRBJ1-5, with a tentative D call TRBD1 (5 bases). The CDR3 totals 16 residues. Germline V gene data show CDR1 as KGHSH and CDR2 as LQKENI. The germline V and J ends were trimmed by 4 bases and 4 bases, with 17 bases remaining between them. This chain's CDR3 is CASSQYSRGTNQPQHF. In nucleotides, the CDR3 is TGTGCCAGCTCACAGTATTCTAGGGGAACGAATCAGCCCCAGCATTTT.

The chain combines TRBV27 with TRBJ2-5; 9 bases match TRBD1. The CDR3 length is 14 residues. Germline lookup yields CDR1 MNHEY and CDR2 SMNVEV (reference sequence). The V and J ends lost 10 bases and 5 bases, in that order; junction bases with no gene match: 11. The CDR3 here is CATQRQGGWETQYF. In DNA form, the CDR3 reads TGTGCCACACAAAGACAGGGGGGGTGGGAGACCCAGTACTTC.

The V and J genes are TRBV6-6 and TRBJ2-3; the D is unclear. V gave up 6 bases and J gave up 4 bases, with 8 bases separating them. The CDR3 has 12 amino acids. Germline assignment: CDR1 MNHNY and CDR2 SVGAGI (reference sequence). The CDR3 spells CASRPRPDTQYF. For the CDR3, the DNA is TGTGCCAGCAGACCCCGACCAGATACGCAGTATTTT.

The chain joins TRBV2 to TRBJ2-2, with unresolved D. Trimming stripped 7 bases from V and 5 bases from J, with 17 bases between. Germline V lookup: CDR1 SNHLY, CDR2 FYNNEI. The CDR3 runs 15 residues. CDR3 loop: CASKEMGFRTGELFF. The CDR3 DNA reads TGTGCCAGCAAGGAAATGGGTTTCCGGACCGGGGAGCTGTTTTTT.